Listed here are 2 T cell receptor beta chains from one sample, sequenced in a study of cytomegalovirus exposure and HLA in healthy donors. PCR primers comprised 60 Vbeta and 13 Jbeta primers. TCRdb's copy holds only in-frame clones and misses some; the assay was immunoSEQ multiplex PCR. The sample yields about 160,000 clones, approximately 80% seen once. Source material: PBMCs. These receptors originate from a male donor in good health and CMV-seronegative.

This clone was seen a handful of times. J is TRBJ1-6 and V is TRBV7-9, with TRBD1 matching over 8 bases. The CDR3 spans 13 residues. The V segment lost 5 bases and the J segment 9 bases; nucleotides outside the gene matches: 3. Germline CDR1 SEHNR, CDR2 FQNEAQ (reference sequence). Here the CDR3 reads CASSQDRGSPLHF. The CDR3 DNA reads as TGTGCCAGCAGCCAAGACAGGGGTTCACCCCTCCACTTT.

The chain joins TRBV14 to TRBJ2-2, with 9 bases fitting TRBD2. The germline V gene has CDR1 SGHDN and CDR2 FVKESK. With 3 bases clipped from V and 2 bases from J, the junction kept 4 bases outside the gene matches. The CDR3 contains 16 residues. CDR3 sequence (DNA): TGTGCCAGCAGCCATAGACTAGCGGCCAACACCGGGGAGCTGTTTTTT. It yields the protein CASSHRLAANTGELFF.